This TCR beta chain was profiled in a study of blood T cell repertoires in COVID-19. In the study overall: Both acute and convalescent COVID-19 samples were obtained from the United States, Italy and Spain. From T cells, B-cell-depleted T cells, or PBMCs came the material, which was cDNA or gDNA.

How the authors handled the data: Counts of nucleated cells, estimated from reference gene primer amplification, were obtained. Only in-frame clones appear in the TCRdb table, and some are missing; sequencing was by immunoSEQ multiplex PCR. For V, J and clone size, that table is used; D and trimming come from the DNA. The sample shows 95,000 to 150,000 clones, roughly four fifths of them seen only once. This CDR3 has 16 amino acids. The germline V gene has CDR1 SGHRS and CDR2 YFSETQ. With 0 bases clipped from V and 1 base from J, the junction kept 4 bases outside the gene matches. What was sequenced was peripheral blood. The receptor's source is a human donor in a cohort sampled during active COVID-19. The chain combines TRBV5-1 with TRBJ1-5; 7 bases line up with TRBD1. CDR3 region: CASSLEAGGSNQPQHF. The CDR3 DNA reads TGCGCCAGCAGCTTGGAAGCAGGGGGGAGCAATCAGCCCCAGCATTTT.